These T cell receptor beta chains were read from a single sample in a study of blood T cell repertoires in COVID-19. Assay used: immunoSEQ multiplex PCR; TCRdb lists only in-frame clones, some missing. The repertoire holds some 70,000 clones, more than 70% seen once, with 6% to 7% in the top ten. The sequenced sample was peripheral blood. The receptors here all came from a woman in her seventies with acute or convalescent COVID-19. CDR3s include the opening cysteine and the closing phenylalanine or tryptophan. A D gene is named only where the DNA matches it firmly. For some rows the clone size is stated as once, few or many, or as a class when expanded; others skip it.

D gene,V gene,clone size,J gene,CDR3 protein,CDR3 DNA
TRBD1,TRBV14,.,TRBJ2-4,CASSPTGDIQYF,TGTGCCAGCAGCCCGACAGGGGACATTCAGTACTTC
.,TRBV7-9,.,TRBJ2-7,CASSNGASYEQYF,TGTGCCAGCAGCAATGGGGCCTCCTACGAGCAGTACTTC
TRBD2,TRBV2,.,TRBJ2-2,CARGSGMNTGELFF,TGTGCCAGGGGTAGCGGGATGAACACCGGGGAGCTGTTTTTT
TRBD2,TRBV5-6,.,TRBJ2-3,CASSLLTSGFTDTQYF,TGTGCCAGCAGCTTACTCACTAGCGGTTTCACAGATACGCAGTATTTT
.,TRBV5-1,.,TRBJ1-3,CASSLETNSGNTIYF,TGCGCCAGCAGCTTGGAAACAAACTCTGGAAACACCATATATTTT
.,TRBV9,few,TRBJ1-1,CASSVVMAGNTEAFF,TGTGCCAGCAGCGTAGTAATGGCTGGGAACACTGAAGCTTTCTTT
TRBD1,TRBV19,.,TRBJ1-4,CASSGDRTHLGEKLFF,TGTGCCAGTAGTGGGGACAGGACTCACCTGGGGGAAAAACTGTTTTTT
TRBD1,TRBV20-1,few,TRBJ2-7,CSATRGSEQYF,TGCAGTGCTACCAGGGGGAGCGAGCAGTACTTC
.,TRBV18,.,TRBJ2-1,CASSPSAGHNEQFF,TGTGCCAGCTCACCGTCGGCGGGACACAATGAGCAGTTCTTC
.,TRBV11-3,.,TRBJ1-1,CASSPGGYTEAFF,TGTGCCAGCAGCCCGGGGGGATACACTGAAGCTTTCTTT
TRBD1,TRBV28,.,TRBJ1-5,CASSSQGAGNSNQPQHF,TGTGCCAGCAGTTCACAGGGGGCGGGCAATAGCAATCAGCCCCAGCATTTT
TRBD2,TRBV3-1/TRBV3-2,.,TRBJ2-1,CASSFGTSGINEQFF,TGTGCCAGCAGCTTCGGGACTAGCGGGATCAATGAGCAGTTCTTC
TRBD1,TRBV7-9,.,TRBJ2-2,CASSSRTGVTGELFF,TGTGCCAGCAGCTCCAGGACAGGGGTCACCGGGGAGCTGTTTTTT
TRBD1,TRBV27,once,TRBJ1-1,CASSLYPGQGNTEAFF,TGTGCCAGCAGTTTGTACCCGGGACAGGGGAACACTGAAGCTTTCTTT
.,TRBV12-1,.,TRBJ1-5,CASSFHRSRDSSNQPQHF,TGTGCCAGCAGCTTTCATAGGTCCCGGGACAGCAGCAATCAGCCCCAGCATTTT